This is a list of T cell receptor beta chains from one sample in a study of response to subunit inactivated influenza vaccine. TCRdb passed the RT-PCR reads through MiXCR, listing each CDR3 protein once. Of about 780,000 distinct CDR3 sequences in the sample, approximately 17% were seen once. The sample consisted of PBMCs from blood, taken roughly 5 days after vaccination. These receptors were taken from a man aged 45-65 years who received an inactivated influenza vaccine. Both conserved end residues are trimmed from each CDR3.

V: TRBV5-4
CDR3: ASSETGEGVMNTEAF

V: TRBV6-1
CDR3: ASSTAPGRLTYEQY

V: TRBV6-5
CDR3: ASSYSNFFEQY

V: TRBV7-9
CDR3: ASSTDRDRDSYEQY

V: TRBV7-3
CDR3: ASSSDRYTDTQY

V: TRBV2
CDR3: ASMGTSPNEQY

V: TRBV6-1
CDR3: ASEGDALYYGYT

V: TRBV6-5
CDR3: ASSYSLTGFGYT

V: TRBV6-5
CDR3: ASSYSGSGTQY

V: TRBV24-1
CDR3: ATRAYNEQF

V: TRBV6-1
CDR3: ASSLPEPHNEQF

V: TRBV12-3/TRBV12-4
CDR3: ASREGTLGAF

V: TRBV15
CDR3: ATQTGAFGGELF

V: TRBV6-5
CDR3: ASSSVPRAGELF

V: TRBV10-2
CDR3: ASMLSGGAGNEQF

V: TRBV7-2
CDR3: ASSFQNQPQH

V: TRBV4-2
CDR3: ASSQDMDTNTGELF

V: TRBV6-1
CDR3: ASTGPNTGELF

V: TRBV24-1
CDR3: ATSIQGAPNEQF

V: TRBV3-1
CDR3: ASSRGGGNYGYT

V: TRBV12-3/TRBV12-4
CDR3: ASSPRYGTVYQETQY

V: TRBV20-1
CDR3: SALRLVTGELF

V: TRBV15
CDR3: ATSRVLAKNIQY

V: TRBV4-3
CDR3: ASSQDRRTPPS

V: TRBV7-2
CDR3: ASSLATGGAAGTDTQY

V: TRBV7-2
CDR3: ASSFLAAFFYNEQF

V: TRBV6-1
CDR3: ASKADQGLNEKLF

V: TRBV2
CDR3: ASSDRGKGDQPQH

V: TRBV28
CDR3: ASSPGGYSNQPQH

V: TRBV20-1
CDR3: SAGQPGGIANGYT

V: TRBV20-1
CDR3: STKSPSSYEQY

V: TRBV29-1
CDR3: SVRGGANVLT

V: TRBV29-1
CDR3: SVVEQGARYEQY

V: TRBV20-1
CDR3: SARTGRLGYT

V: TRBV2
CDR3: AIDRGGDTEAF

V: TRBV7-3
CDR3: ASSLWGTSGGEQF

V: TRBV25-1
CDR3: ASSAGGPGLWYEQY